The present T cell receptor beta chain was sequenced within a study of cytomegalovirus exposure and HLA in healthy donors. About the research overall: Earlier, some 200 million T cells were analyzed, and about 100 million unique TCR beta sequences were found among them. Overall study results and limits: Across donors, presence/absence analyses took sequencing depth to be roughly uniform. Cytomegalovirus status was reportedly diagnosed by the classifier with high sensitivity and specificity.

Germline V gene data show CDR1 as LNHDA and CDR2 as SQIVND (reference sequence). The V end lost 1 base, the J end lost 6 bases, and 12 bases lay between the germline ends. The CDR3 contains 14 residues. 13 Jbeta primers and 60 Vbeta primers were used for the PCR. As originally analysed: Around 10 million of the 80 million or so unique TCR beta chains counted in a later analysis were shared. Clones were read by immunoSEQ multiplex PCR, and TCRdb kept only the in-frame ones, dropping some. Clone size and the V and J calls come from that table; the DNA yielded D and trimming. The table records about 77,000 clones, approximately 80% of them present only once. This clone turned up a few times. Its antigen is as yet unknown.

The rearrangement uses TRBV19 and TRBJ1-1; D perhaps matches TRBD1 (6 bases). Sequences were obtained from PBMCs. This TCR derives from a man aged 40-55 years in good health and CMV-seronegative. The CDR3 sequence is CASSIGRGPAEAFF. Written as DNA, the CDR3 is TGTGCCAGTAGTATAGGGCGGGGGCCGGCTGAAGCTTTCTTT.